One sample yielded the 21 T cell receptor beta chains listed below, sequenced in a study of Graves' ophthalmopathy and Graves' hyperthyroidism. The authors amplified TCR beta CDR3 regions from RNA transcripts. Following a first-round RT-PCR that used HTBI primers, a second-round multiplex PCR was carried out. TCRdb ran MiXCR on the multiplex PCR reads and lists one entry per CDR3 protein. The top ten clones hold about 10% of a sample with over 450,000 distinct CDR3 sequences, about 15% of them seen once. Source material: blood. The receptors shown here come from a woman aged 30 to 39 with Graves' ophthalmopathy.

This clonotype was found many times. The rearrangement uses TRBV7-9 and TRBJ1-1; D may be TRBD1 (6 bases). The V gene lost 6 bases and the J gene lost 6 bases, with 11 bases spanning the gap. Germline CDR1 and CDR2: SEHNR and FQNEAQ (reference sequence). The CDR3 has 12 residues. CDR3 bases: TGTGCCAGCAGTAAAGGGGGGGCTGAAGCTTTCTTT. Translating it yields CASSKGGAEAFF.

This clonotype was counted at least ten times. The rearrangement uses TRBV7-2 and TRBJ2-5; D is perhaps TRBD2 (6 bases). The germline V and J ends were trimmed by 2 bases and 5 bases, with 12 bases remaining between them. The length of the CDR3 is 14 residues. CDR1 is SGHTA and CDR2 is FQGNSA in the germline V gene. The CDR3 sequence is CASSLLLAGETQYF. DNA of the CDR3: TGTGCCAGCAGCTTATTACTAGCTGGGGAGACCCAGTACTTC. The full variable domain, its missing parts supplied by reference TRBV7-2 and TRBJ2-5, is GAGVSQSPSNKVTEKGKDVELRCDPISGHTALYWYRQSLGQGLEFLIYFQGNSAPDKSGLPSDRFSAERTGGSVSTLTIQRTQQEDSAVYLCASSLLLAGETQYFGPGTRLLVL.

V and J are TRBV13 and TRBJ1-1; D gene unclear. Germline CDR1 reads PRHDT; CDR2 reads FYEKMQ (reference sequence). The CDR3 is made up of 11 amino acids. The V end was cut by 8 bases, the J end by 6 bases, with 10 bases between. The CDR3 coding sequence is TGTGCCAGCGGTGGGCTTGCTGAAGCTTTCTTT. Translation gives CASGGLAEAFF.

The J gene is TRBJ2-5, the V gene TRBV6-2 or TRBV6-3; 10 nucleotides line up with TRBD2. V lost 6 bases, J lost 12 bases, and 16 bases stayed unmatched. The CDR3 covers 15 residues. The germline V gene encodes CDR1 MNHEY and CDR2 SVGEGT. The CDR3 DNA is TGTGCCAGCAGGTCAAGCGGGAGGGCCGTCGGGACGGAGTACTTC. The encoded protein is CASRSSGRAVGTEYF.

This clonotype was found a few times. DNA for the CDR3: TGCGCCAGCAGTGAAGCCGGGTCAGATGAAGCTTTCTTT. It specifies CASSEAGSDEAFF. This chain links TRBV10-1 with TRBJ1-1; no reliable D call. This CDR3 is built from 13 residues. V was pared by 3 bases and J by 7 bases, with 12 bases between. Germline assignment: CDR1 WNHNN and CDR2 SYGVQD (reference sequence).

This clonotype was recorded only once. This chain connects TRBV20-1 to TRBJ2-5; 10 bases line up with TRBD2. V shed 6 bases, J shed 5 bases, and the junction held 9 bases outside the gene matches. The CDR3 extends over 14 amino acids. Germline CDR1 and CDR2: DFQATT and SNEGSKA (reference sequence). The CDR3 sequence is CSARIAGGAETQYF. CDR3 coding DNA: TGCAGTGCCCGGATAGCGGGAGGTGCGGAGACCCAGTACTTC.

There are many counts of this clonotype. The chain is built from TRBV28 and TRBJ2-7; TRBD1 aligns across 8 bases. The CDR3 loop spans 16 amino acids. The trim removed 1 base at V and 2 bases at J, leaving 7 bases unmatched. Germline CDR1 reads MDHEN; CDR2 reads SYDVKM. The CDR3 protein is CASSLFPRTGTYEQYF. CDR3 sequence (DNA): TGTGCCAGCAGTTTATTCCCTCGGACAGGGACCTACGAGCAGTACTTC.

This clonotype was counted many times. The rearrangement joins TRBV6-5 to TRBJ2-2, with TRBD2 matching 10 bases. The trim removed 6 bases at V and 1 base at J, leaving 5 bases unmatched. The CDR3 length is 16 residues. CDR1 is MNHEY, CDR2 SVGAGI, per germline. The CDR3 sequence is CASRRGLAQNTGELFF. The CDR3 DNA reads TGTGCCAGCAGACGGGGACTAGCGCAGAACACCGGGGAGCTGTTTTTT.

The table lists this clonotype with a few counts. The CDR3 end shows no conserved phenylalanine or tryptophan, and so a read error is likely. This chain links TRBV27 with TRBJ1-2; TRBD1 matches at 8 bases. The ends lost 4 bases at V and 6 bases at J; junction bases unmatched: 7. Germline V CDR1 and CDR2: MNHEY, SMNVEV (reference sequence). The CDR3 loop spans 14 amino acids. CDR3 sequence: CASSSRTGLDGYTV. CDR3 sequence (DNA): TGTGCCAGCAGTTCTCGGACAGGGCTAGATGGCTACACCGTC.

This clonotype has a count of ten or more. The V and J genes are TRBV11-2 and TRBJ1-2, with a possible D match to TRBD1 (5 bases). The CDR3 covers 14 residues. Trimming left V 1 base short and J 6 bases short, with 12 bases between. CDR1 is SGHAT and CDR2 is FQNNGV in the germline V gene. The CDR3 nucleotides are TGTGCCAGCAGCTTAGTCAGGGCAGTCGATGGCTACACCTTC. Translating it yields CASSLVRAVDGYTF. The entire variable domain, with the rest obtained from reference TRBV11-2 and TRBJ1-2, is as follows: EAGVAQSPRYKIIEKRQSVAFWCNPISGHATLYWYQQILGQGPKLLIQFQNNGVVDDSQLPKDRFSAERLKGVDSTLKIQPAKLEDSAVYLCASSLVRAVDGYTFGSGTRLTVV.

The chain couples TRBV28 to TRBJ1-5; 7 bases are a match to TRBD1. Germline V gives CDR1 MDHEN, CDR2 SYDVKM. The CDR3 has 16 residues. The junction had 10 bases not matched to a gene; V was cut back by 3 bases and J by 5 bases. The CDR3 is CASSFSRQGRDQPQHF. The CDR3, as DNA: TGTGCCAGCAGTTTTTCCCGACAGGGTAGGGATCAGCCCCAGCATTTT.

CDR3 amino acids: CASRTYRVGTGELFF. The DNA of the CDR3 is TGTGCCAGCAGGACCTACAGGGTTGGCACCGGGGAGCTGTTTTTT. The rearrangement joins TRBV7-8 to TRBJ2-2, with a weak D call TRBD1 (6 bases). This CDR3 contains 15 residues. With 6 bases removed from V and 4 bases from J, the gap between germline ends came to 15 bases. CDR1 is SGHVS and CDR2 is FQNEAQ in the germline V gene.

Details on this clonotype: This may be a read error: a much more frequent sequence differs by one nucleotide. This chain joins TRBV7-8 and TRBJ1-5; the D gene is possibly TRBD1 (5 bases). Germline V lookup: CDR1 SGHVS, CDR2 FQNEAQ. CDR3 length equals 14 residues. V lost 5 bases and J lost 5, with 13 bases in between. The DNA for the CDR3 is TGTGCCAGCAGCGCCCGGACAACTGATCAGCCCCAGCATTTT. It is translated as CASSARTTDQPQHF. The variable domain in full, completed from reference TRBV7-8 and TRBJ1-5, reads GAGVSQSPRYKVAKRGQDVALRCDPISGHVSLFWYQQALGQGPEFLTYFQNEAQLDKSGLPSDRFFAERPEGSVSTLKIQRTQQEDSAVYLCASSARTTDQPQHFGDGTRLSIL.

This clonotype was recorded at least ten times. The chain employs TRBV7-9 and TRBJ2-7; D is unclear. From germline, CDR1 is SEHNR and CDR2 FQNEAQ (reference sequence). This CDR3 is 13 amino acids long. The V gene lost 5 bases and the J gene lost 5 bases, with 13 bases spanning the gap. The CDR3 DNA is TGTGCCAGCAGCCATTATGGGCAGGACGAGCAGTACTTC. Its protein is CASSHYGQDEQYF.

This clonotype has more than one count but fewer than ten. The V call is TRBV5-1, the J call TRBJ2-7, with 11 bases identical to TRBD2. Germline V gene lookup returns CDR1 SGHRS and CDR2 YFSETQ. The CDR3 is 17 amino acids. V dropped 0 bases and J dropped 2; count of bases not matched to a gene: 7. CDR3 nucleotide sequence: TGCGCCAGCAGCTTGGTGCTAGCGGGAGGCTCTGCCTACGAGCAGTACTTC. Amino acids: CASSLVLAGGSAYEQYF.

This clonotype was picked up many times. The chain combines TRBV28 with TRBJ1-5, with a possible D match to TRBD1 (5 bases). This CDR3 comprises 18 residues. V shed 6 bases and J shed 0 bases, with 21 bases lying between them. Germline CDR1 reads MDHEN; CDR2 reads SYDVKM. The CDR3 protein is CASRYPPRDPYSNQPQHF. The CDR3 bases are TGTGCCAGCAGGTACCCCCCCAGGGATCCCTATAGCAATCAGCCCCAGCATTTT.

There are many counts of this clonotype. This chain links TRBV9 with TRBJ2-5; possible D gene TRBD1, 6 bases. Trimming pared 4 bases from V and 0 bases from J, leaving 19 bases between. CDR3 length: 17 amino acids. Germline V lookup: CDR1 SGDLS, CDR2 YYNGEE. The CDR3 spells CASSPSYRQDYQETQYF. The CDR3 bases are TGTGCCAGCAGCCCTTCTTACCGACAGGACTACCAAGAGACCCAGTACTTC.

This clonotype turned up a few times. A read error may be the cause here, since a much bigger clone is one base away. The CDR3 end shows no conserved phenylalanine or tryptophan, and so a read error is likely. The chain uses TRBV16 and TRBJ1-2; D possibly corresponds to TRBD1 (5 bases). Trimming cost V 2 bases and J 8 bases, with 12 bases left between them. CDR1 and CDR2 from the germline V gene are KGHSY and FQNENV. The CDR3 extends over 13 amino acids. CDR3 amino acids: CASSQGTAGGYTV. CDR3 bases: TGTGCCAGCAGCCAAGGGACCGCAGGGGGCTACACCGTC.

This clonotype was observed at least ten times. J is TRBJ2-5 and V is TRBV6-1; D might be TRBD2 (6 bases). Trimming removed 4 bases from V and 5 bases from J, with 17 bases in between. Germline lookup yields CDR1 MNHNS and CDR2 SASEGT. This CDR3 region has 15 residues. The CDR3 DNA reads as TGTGCCAGCAGTGCCCGGGGGTGGGGGACGGAGACCCAGTACTTC. It specifies CASSARGWGTETQYF.

This clonotype was counted many times. CDR3 sequence reads: CASSEEGLSNQPQHF. As DNA, the CDR3 is TGTGCCAGCAGTGAAGAGGGTCTCAGCAATCAGCCCCAGCATTTT. The J gene is TRBJ1-5, the V gene TRBV25-1; D call uncertain. Trimming removed 2 bases at V and 1 base at J, with 9 bases between. This CDR3 contains 15 residues. Germline values: CDR1 MGHDK, CDR2 SYGVNS.

This clonotype was seen many times. This rearrangement joins TRBV3-1 to TRBJ1-2, with TRBD1 identical over 8 bases. This CDR3 is built from 18 residues. From germline, CDR1 is LGHDT and CDR2 YNNKEL (reference sequence). J was trimmed by 4 bases and V by 1 base; bases with no gene match: 14. In DNA form, the CDR3 reads TGTGCCAGCAGCCAAGTATTATCTGGGACAGGAGCACGCTATGGCTACACCTTC. It is translated as CASSQVLSGTGARYGYTF.